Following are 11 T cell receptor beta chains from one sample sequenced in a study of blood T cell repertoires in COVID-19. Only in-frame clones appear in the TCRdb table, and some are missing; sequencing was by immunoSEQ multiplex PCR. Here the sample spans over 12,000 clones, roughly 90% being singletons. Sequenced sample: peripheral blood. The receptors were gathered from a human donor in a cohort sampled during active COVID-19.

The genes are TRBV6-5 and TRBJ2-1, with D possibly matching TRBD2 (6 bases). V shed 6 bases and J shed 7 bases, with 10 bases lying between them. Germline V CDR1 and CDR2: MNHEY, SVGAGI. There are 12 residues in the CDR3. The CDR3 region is CASSAGGNEQFF. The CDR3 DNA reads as TGTGCCAGCAGCGCTGGAGGGAATGAGCAGTTCTTC.

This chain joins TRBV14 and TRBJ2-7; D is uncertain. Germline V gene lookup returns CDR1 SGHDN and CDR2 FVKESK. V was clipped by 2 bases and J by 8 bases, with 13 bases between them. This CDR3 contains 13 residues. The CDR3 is CASSQFNGGQQYF. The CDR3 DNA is TGTGCCAGCAGCCAATTTAACGGCGGTCAGCAGTACTTC.

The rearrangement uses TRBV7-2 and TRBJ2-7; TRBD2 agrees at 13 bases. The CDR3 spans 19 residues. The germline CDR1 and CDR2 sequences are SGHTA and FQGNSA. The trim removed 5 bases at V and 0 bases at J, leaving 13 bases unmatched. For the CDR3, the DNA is TGTGCCAGCAGCAGACCCGGGACTAGCGGGGCCGTGAGCTCCTACGAGCAGTACTTC. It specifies CASSRPGTSGAVSSYEQYF. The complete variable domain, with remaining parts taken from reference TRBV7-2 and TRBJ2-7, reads GAGVSQSPSNKVTEKGKDVELRCDPISGHTALYWYRQSLGQGLEFLIYFQGNSAPDKSGLPSDRFSAERTGGSVSTLTIQRTQQEDSAVYLCASSRPGTSGAVSSYEQYFGPGTRLTVT.

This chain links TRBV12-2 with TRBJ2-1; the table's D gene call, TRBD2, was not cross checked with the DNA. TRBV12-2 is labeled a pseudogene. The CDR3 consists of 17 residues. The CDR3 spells CASRPRRAGGHYNEQFF. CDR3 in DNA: TGTGCAAGTCGCCCTCGTCGCGCGGGAGGACATTACAATGAGCAGTTCTTC.

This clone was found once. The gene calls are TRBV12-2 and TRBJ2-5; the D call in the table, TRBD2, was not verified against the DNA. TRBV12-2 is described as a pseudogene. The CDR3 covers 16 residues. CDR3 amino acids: CASRLTPGGIGKTQYF. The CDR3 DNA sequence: TGTGCAAGTCGCTTAACTCCGGGTGGCATTGGAAAGACCCAGTACTTC.

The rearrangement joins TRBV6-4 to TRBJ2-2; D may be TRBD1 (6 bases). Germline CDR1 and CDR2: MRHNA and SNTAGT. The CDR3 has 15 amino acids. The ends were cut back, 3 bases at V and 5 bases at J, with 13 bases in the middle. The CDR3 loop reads CASSDSQGRTGELFF. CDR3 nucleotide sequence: TGTGCCAGCAGTGATTCACAGGGTCGTACCGGGGAGCTGTTTTTT.

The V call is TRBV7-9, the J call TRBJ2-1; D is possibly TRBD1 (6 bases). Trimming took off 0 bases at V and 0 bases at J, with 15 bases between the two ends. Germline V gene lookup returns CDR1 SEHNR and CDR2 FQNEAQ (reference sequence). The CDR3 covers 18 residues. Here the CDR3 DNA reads TGTGCCAGCAGCTTAGCGGGGTTAGGGGGAAACTCCTACAATGAGCAGTTCTTC. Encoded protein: CASSLAGLGGNSYNEQFF.

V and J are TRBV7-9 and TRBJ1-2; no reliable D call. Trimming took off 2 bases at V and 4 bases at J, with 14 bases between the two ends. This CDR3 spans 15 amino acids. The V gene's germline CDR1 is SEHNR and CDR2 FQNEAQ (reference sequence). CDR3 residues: CASSLSTRQTYGYTF. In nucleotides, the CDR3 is TGTGCCAGCAGCTTAAGTACTAGGCAAACCTATGGCTACACCTTC.

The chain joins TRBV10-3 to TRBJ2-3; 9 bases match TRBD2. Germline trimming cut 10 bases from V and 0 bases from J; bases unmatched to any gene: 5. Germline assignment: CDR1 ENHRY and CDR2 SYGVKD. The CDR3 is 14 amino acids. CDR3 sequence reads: CATRLAESTDTQYF. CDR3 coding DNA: TGTGCCACCAGACTAGCGGAGAGCACAGATACGCAGTATTTT.

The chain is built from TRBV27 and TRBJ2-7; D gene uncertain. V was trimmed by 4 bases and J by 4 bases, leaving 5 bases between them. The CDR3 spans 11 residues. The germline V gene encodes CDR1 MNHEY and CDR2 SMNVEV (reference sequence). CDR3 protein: CASSSGYEQYF. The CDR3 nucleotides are TGTGCCAGCAGTTCCGGTTACGAGCAGTACTTC.

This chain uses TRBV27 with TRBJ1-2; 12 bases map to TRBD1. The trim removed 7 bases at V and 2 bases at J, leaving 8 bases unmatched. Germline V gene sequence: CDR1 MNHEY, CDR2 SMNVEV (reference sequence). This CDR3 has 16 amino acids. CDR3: CASKGQGATPNYGYTF. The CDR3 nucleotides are TGTGCCAGCAAGGGACAGGGGGCCACGCCCAACTATGGCTACACCTTC.